These 4 T cell receptor beta chains share one sample of origin, sequenced in a study of kidney transplant recipient with SARS-CoV-2 infection. TCRdb ran MiXCR on the reads and lists one entry per CDR3 protein. The sample records 200,000 to 250,000 distinct CDR3 sequences, around 28% being singletons. The specimen was a blood sample, collected at baseline and on roughly day 110 from a kidney transplant recipient. The receptors were gathered from a young adult male patient who had COVID-19 and was a kidney transplant recipient. Some T cells may have originated in the graft donor.

This clonotype was counted ten times or more. J is TRBJ1-6 and V is TRBV10-3, with a possible D match to TRBD1 (5 bases). Trimming left V 4 bases short and J 5 bases short, with 6 bases between. The germline V gene encodes CDR1 ENHRY and CDR2 SYGVKD. The CDR3 is 13 residues long. CDR3 sequence: CAISGTNNSPLHF. The CDR3 nucleotides read TGTGCCATCAGTGGGACAAATAATTCACCCCTCCACTTT.

This clonotype was detected ten times or more. The chain employs TRBV19 and TRBJ1-3; 7 bases are shared with TRBD1. Germline assignment: CDR1 LNHDA and CDR2 SQIVND (reference sequence). This CDR3 contains 17 residues. The trim removed 9 bases at V and 0 bases at J, leaving 14 bases unmatched. The CDR3 reads CASLNPGQPHSGNTIYF. CDR3 bases: TGTGCCAGCCTGAATCCGGGACAGCCCCACTCTGGAAACACCATATATTTT.

This clonotype has ten or more counts. The V call is TRBV6-5, the J call TRBJ2-2; no definite D call. CDR1 MNHEY and CDR2 SVGAGI come from the germline V gene. Trimming took off 6 bases at V and 6 bases at J, with 8 bases between the two ends. The CDR3 is made up of 12 amino acids. In DNA, the CDR3 is TGTGCCAGCAGACTATACTCCGGGGAGCTGTTTTTT. This codes for CASRLYSGELFF.

This clonotype was counted a few times. This sequence joins TRBV5-6 and TRBJ1-6; TRBD1 matches 9 bases. With V trimmed by 5 bases and J by 8 bases, 5 bases remained unmatched. Germline loops: CDR1 SGHDT, CDR2 YYEEEE. The CDR3 runs to 14 residues. This chain's CDR3 is CASSGDRGYSPLHF. The DNA of the CDR3 is TGTGCCAGCAGTGGAGACAGGGGGTATTCACCCCTCCACTTT. The complete variable domain, with remaining parts taken from reference TRBV5-6 and TRBJ1-6, reads DAGVTQSPTHLIKTRGQQVTLRCSPKSGHDTVSWYQQALGQGPQFIFQYYEEEERQRGNFPDRFSGHQFPNYSSELNVNALLLGDSALYLCASSGDRGYSPLHFGNGTRLTVT.